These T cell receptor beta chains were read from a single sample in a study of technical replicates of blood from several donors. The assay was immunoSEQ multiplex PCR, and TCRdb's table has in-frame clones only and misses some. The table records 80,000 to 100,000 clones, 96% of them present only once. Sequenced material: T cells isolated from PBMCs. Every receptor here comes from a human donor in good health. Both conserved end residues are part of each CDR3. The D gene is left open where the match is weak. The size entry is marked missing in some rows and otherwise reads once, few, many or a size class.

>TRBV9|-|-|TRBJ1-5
TGTGCCAGCAATTTAGCGGGGGTCAATCAGCCCCAGCATTTT
CASNLAGVNQPQHF
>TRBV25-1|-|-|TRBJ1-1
TGTGCCAGCAGGTTTGGAGGGAACACTGAAGCTTTCTTT
CASRFGGNTEAFF
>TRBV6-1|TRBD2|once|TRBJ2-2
TGTGCCAGCAGAGGGACGGGAGGCACCGGGGAGCTGTTTTTT
CASRGTGGTGELFF
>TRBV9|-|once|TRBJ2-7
TGTGCCAGCAGCGTCACGGGACAACCCTACGAGCAGTACTTC
CASSVTGQPYEQYF
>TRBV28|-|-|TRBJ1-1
TGTGCCAGCAGTCTGTTGGGGGGGAGCACTGAAGCTTTCTTT
CASSLLGGSTEAFF
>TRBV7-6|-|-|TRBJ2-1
TGTGCCAGCAGCCCTCTACAGGCCAATGAGCAGTTCTTC
CASSPLQANEQFF
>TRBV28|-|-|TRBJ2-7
TGTGCCAGCAGGGGGGCTGGGATCCACGAGCAGTACTTC
CASRGAGIHEQYF
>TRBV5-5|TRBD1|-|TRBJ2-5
TGTGCCAGCAGCTTGAAATTCTCGGACAGGGGGCGACAAGAGACCCAGTACTTC
CASSLKFSDRGRQETQYF
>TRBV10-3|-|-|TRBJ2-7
TGTGCCATCAGTGAGGGGCGGGCCTCCTACGAGCAGTACTTC
CAISEGRASYEQYF
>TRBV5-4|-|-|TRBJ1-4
TGTGCCAGCAGCTTCAGGGCCGTGGATGAAAAACTGTTTTTT
CASSFRAVDEKLFF
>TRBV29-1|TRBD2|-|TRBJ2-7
TGCAGCGTTGAAGTCTATGGGACTAGCGGGCCCTACGAGCAGTACTTC
CSVEVYGTSGPYEQYF
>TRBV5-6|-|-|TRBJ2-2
TGTGCCAGCAGCGGTACAGGGACCACCGGGGAGCTGTTTTTT
CASSGTGTTGELFF
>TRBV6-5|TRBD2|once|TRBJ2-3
TGTGCCAGCAGTTCCTACGCTGGGGGGGGAACGAATACGCAGTATTTT
CASSSYAGGGTNTQYF
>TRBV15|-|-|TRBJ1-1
TGTGCCACCAGCAGAGATGACAGCAGAGCTTTCTTT
CATSRDDSRAFF
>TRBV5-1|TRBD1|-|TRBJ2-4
TGCGCCAGCAAACCTGACAGGGGAAACATTCAGTACTTC
CASKPDRGNIQYF
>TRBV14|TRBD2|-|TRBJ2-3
TGTGCCAGCAGCCATGTAGCGGGAGGGAGGGCAGATACGCAGTATTTT
CASSHVAGGRADTQYF
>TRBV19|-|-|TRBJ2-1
TGTGCCAGTAGTATTGGTCAGGGGCGCTACAATGAGCAGTTCTTC
CASSIGQGRYNEQFF